Included here is one TCR beta chain sequence, with context. Distinct nucleotide sequences in the sample also encode this CDR3. This CDR3 spans 14 amino acids. V lost 0 bases, J lost 1 base, and 6 bases lay in between. Per the germline V gene, CDR1 is MNHEY and CDR2 is SVGAGI. In the original analysis: Reference gene primers were amplified, and this amplification served to estimate nucleated cell counts. The assay was immunoSEQ multiplex PCR, and TCRdb's table has in-frame clones only and misses some. V and J calls and clone size are given by that table; D and trimming were obtained from the DNA. The data show roughly 250,000 clones, with roughly four fifths seen just once and around 3.5% held by the top ten. Participants were aged about 18 to 89 years from roughly 25 US areas. Participant reports of clinical history set cohort assignment. The sample is drawn from a study of blood T cell repertoires in COVID-19. On the study more broadly: T cells, B-cell-depleted T cells, or PBMCs provided the cDNA or gDNA that served as material.

The receptor's source is a woman in her forties who had been exposed to COVID-19. The sample was PBMCs or T cells enriched from blood (not recorded which). The rearrangement uses TRBV6-5 and TRBJ1-1, with a possible D match to TRBD1 (6 bases). The CDR3 sequence is CASSYSRGNTEAFF. The CDR3 nucleotides are TGTGCCAGCAGTTACTCCAGGGGGAACACTGAAGCTTTCTTT.